Following are 13 T cell receptor beta chains from one sample sequenced in a study of T cells expressing NK-cell markers. TCRdb reprocessed the 5' RACE reads and keeps a single row for each CDR3 protein, giving no DNA. The table lists hundreds of thousands of distinct CDR3 sequences. The sequencing input was blood T cells: a sorted CD56 or NKG2C T cell subset, CD4+ or CD8+ T cells, or bulk PBMC T cells (not recorded which). The receptors originated from a man aged 18 to 69 in good health.

The rearrangement uses TRBV19 and TRBJ2-3. Germline CDR1 reads LNHDA; CDR2 reads SQIVND (reference sequence). The CDR3 length is 13 residues. The CDR3 sequence is CASSIRGSGTQYF. The full variable domain, its missing parts supplied by reference TRBV19 and TRBJ2-3, is DGGITQSPKYLFRKEGQNVTLSCEQNLNHDAMYWYRQDPGQGLRLIYYSQIVNDFQKGDIAEGYSVSREKKESFPLTVTSAQKNPTAFYLCASSIRGSGTQYFGPGTRLTVL.

The chain uses TRBV20-1 and TRBJ1-3. Germline V lookup: CDR1 DFQATT, CDR2 SNEGSKA (reference sequence). The CDR3 covers 15 residues. The CDR3 spells CSASRPGTTGNTIYF.

This chain links TRBV12-3 or TRBV12-4 with TRBJ1-4; checking the TCRdb D call of TRBD1 is not possible without DNA. The CDR3 totals 17 residues. Here the CDR3 reads CASSLRRGDATNEKLFF.

The chain employs TRBV5-6 and TRBJ1-2. The germline gives CDR1 SGHDT, CDR2 YYEEEE. The CDR3 covers 19 residues. The CDR3 loop reads CASSSSRQIFIQANYGYTF. Full variable domain (remainder filled in from reference TRBV5-6 and TRBJ1-2): DAGVTQSPTHLIKTRGQQVTLRCSPKSGHDTVSWYQQALGQGPQFIFQYYEEEERQRGNFPDRFSGHQFPNYSSELNVNALLLGDSALYLCASSSSRQIFIQANYGYTFGSGTRLTVV.

V gene TRBV5-1 combines with J gene TRBJ2-1; TCRdb's D call, TRBD1, is unchecked because there is no DNA. Germline V gene sequence: CDR1 SGHRS, CDR2 YFSETQ. The CDR3 contains 15 residues. The CDR3 loop is CASSLVGQGAREQFF.

The chain recombines TRBV27 with TRBJ2-7; TCRdb reports TRBD2, a call that lacks DNA to check it against. The V gene's germline CDR1 is MNHEY and CDR2 SMNVEV (reference sequence). The CDR3 sequence is 15 residues long. Here the CDR3 reads CASSTVTSGLYEQYF.

Here the CDR3 reads CASSGISGYGYTF. The rearrangement links TRBV9 to TRBJ1-2. The germline V gene encodes CDR1 SGDLS and CDR2 YYNGEE. The CDR3 is 13 residues long.

This CDR3 reads CSATTPRVGDGYTF. The V and J genes are TRBV20-1 and TRBJ1-2; TCRdb lists TRBD1, though no DNA is available to test this call. This CDR3 has 14 residues. Looked up from germline, CDR1 is DFQATT and CDR2 is SNEGSKA (reference sequence).

This chain links TRBV3-1 with TRBJ2-7; TCRdb calls TRBD2, which cannot be checked without DNA. The CDR3 consists of 17 residues. Germline CDR1 LGHDT, CDR2 YNNKEL (reference sequence). The chain's CDR3 is CASSRRPTSGGAGEQYF.

The gene calls are TRBV21-1 and TRBJ2-1; TCRdb designates TRBD1, a call that cannot be tested without DNA. TRBV21-1 is an annotated pseudogene. The CDR3 extends over 16 amino acids. This chain's CDR3 is CASTSPPGQFYNEQFF.

The chain is built from TRBV12-3 or TRBV12-4 and TRBJ1-2; TCRdb picks TRBD1, but there is no DNA to check that call. The CDR3 contains 12 residues. The CDR3 here is CASSLRQGEDTF.

The V gene is TRBV5-1, the J gene TRBJ2-2; TCRdb indicates TRBD1, and absent DNA this call remains unverified. CDR3 length: 16 residues. Germline V CDR1 and CDR2: SGHRS, YFSETQ. CDR3 amino acids: CASSTTYRENTGELFF.

This chain joins TRBV2 and TRBJ2-3. Germline V gene lookup returns CDR1 SNHLY and CDR2 FYNNEI. This CDR3 is 15 amino acids long. CDR3 loop: CASSDFFRSTDTQYF.